Listed here are 15 T cell receptor beta chains from one sample, sequenced in a study of identical twins' blood T cells. TCRdb independently ran MiXCR on the 5' RACE reads; one entry per CDR3 protein. This sample has a few hundred thousand distinct CDR3 sequences, with 25% to 35% found just once. The sample was PBMCs. Receptor source: a woman aged 18 to 50 in good health.

This clonotype was counted at least ten times. V and J are TRBV2 and TRBJ1-4; D perhaps matches TRBD1 (6 bases). V was trimmed by 7 bases and J by 5 bases, leaving 11 bases between them. Germline CDR1 is SNHLY and CDR2 is FYNNEI. The CDR3 totals 13 residues. CDR3 residues: CASTDTGNEKLFF. As DNA, the CDR3 is TGTGCCAGCACGGATACAGGGAATGAAAAACTGTTTTTT.

The V call is TRBV6-2 or TRBV6-3, the J call TRBJ1-5; D call uncertain. CDR3 length: 12 residues. V was pared by 6 bases and J by 6 bases, with 9 bases between. Germline V gene lookup returns CDR1 MNHEY and CDR2 SVGEGT. The CDR3 bases are TGTGCCAGCAGGAAGGAGGGTCAGCCCCAGCATTTT. It specifies CASRKEGQPQHF.

This clonotype was counted a few times. This clone may be a read error of a much larger clone one base away. This chain uses TRBV11-2 with TRBJ2-7; 7 nucleotides line up with TRBD1. This CDR3 has 17 residues. CDR1 is SGHAT, CDR2 FQNNGV, per germline. CDR3 sequence: CVSSLPETGPITYEQYF. The CDR3 DNA reads TGTGTCAGCAGCTTACCCGAGACAGGGCCGATTACCTACGAGCAGTACTTC.

This chain links TRBV20-1 with TRBJ2-1, with D perhaps TRBD2 (6 bases). Germline lookup yields CDR1 DFQATT and CDR2 SNEGSKA (reference sequence). The V end was cut by 6 bases, the J end by 3 bases, with 15 bases between. The CDR3 has 14 amino acids. The CDR3 protein is CSALWDSGYNEQFF. The DNA for the CDR3 is TGCAGTGCCCTGTGGGACTCGGGCTACAATGAGCAGTTCTTC.

CDR3: CASGVTGELFF. The CDR3, as DNA: TGTGCCAGCGGAGTCACCGGGGAGCTGTTTTTT. V gene TRBV2 combines with J gene TRBJ2-2; D remains unclear. This CDR3 region has 11 residues. The V end lost 8 bases, the J end lost 4 bases, and 5 bases lay between the germline ends. The germline CDR1 and CDR2 sequences are SNHLY and FYNNEI.

The J gene is TRBJ2-2, the V gene TRBV20-1; 10 bases map to TRBD2. Looked up from germline, CDR1 is DFQATT and CDR2 is SNEGSKA (reference sequence). This CDR3 contains 15 residues. V was pared by 4 bases and J by 1 base, with 3 bases of the junction left unmatched. In DNA, the CDR3 is TGCAGTGCTATGGTAGCGGGGGGGAACACCGGGGAGCTGTTTTTT. Translation gives CSAMVAGGNTGELFF.

This clonotype has only a few counts. The chain joins TRBV6-2 or TRBV6-3 to TRBJ2-7; the D gene is possibly TRBD1 (5 bases). Germline V lookup: CDR1 MNHEY, CDR2 SVGEGT. The CDR3 runs to 15 residues. The V end was cut by 0 bases, the J end by 3 bases, with 12 bases between. The CDR3 reads CASSYSQQGNYEQYF. CDR3 coding DNA: TGTGCCAGCAGTTACTCCCAGCAGGGAAACTACGAGCAGTACTTC.

The chain recombines TRBV20-1 with TRBJ1-2, with a tentative D call TRBD1 (6 bases). Trimming took 6 bases from V and 8 from J, leaving 19 bases between them. This CDR3 has 13 residues. Germline V lookup: CDR1 DFQATT, CDR2 SNEGSKA (reference sequence). CDR3 amino acids: CSAIDRTRPGYTF. DNA for the CDR3: TGCAGTGCCATAGACAGGACTCGCCCCGGCTACACCTTC.

This clonotype appeared a few times. The rearrangement joins TRBV10-3 to TRBJ2-7; 13 nucleotides align to TRBD2. CDR1 and CDR2 (germline): ENHRY, SYGVKD. Germline trimming cut 7 bases from V and 1 base from J; bases unmatched to any gene: 4. The CDR3 is 15 amino acids. CDR3 coding DNA: TGTGCCATCACTTCACTAGCGGGAGGGTCCTACGAGCAGTACTTC. Amino acid sequence: CAITSLAGGSYEQYF.

V usage is TRBV20-1 and J usage is TRBJ1-5; D is unclear. Between the trimmed V and J ends, which lost 6 bases and 2 bases, there was a span of 20 bases. There are 16 residues in the CDR3. CDR1 and CDR2 from the germline V gene are DFQATT and SNEGSKA (reference sequence). The CDR3 region has the DNA TGCAGTGCGGGTCATCTAGACGGGCGACGCAATCAGCCCCAGCATTTT. The encoded protein is CSAGHLDGRRNQPQHF.

The V call is TRBV7-2, the J call TRBJ1-1; perhaps TRBD1 as D (5 bases). CDR1 is SGHTA, CDR2 FQGNSA, per germline. CDR3 length: 15 residues. Deletions cut 2 bases from V and 4 bases from J, with 14 bases between. The CDR3, as DNA: TGTGCCAGCAGCTTATCCGGGGGGGGGTTCACTGAAGCTTTCTTT. Translating it yields CASSLSGGGFTEAFF.

This clonotype was found a few times. This sequence joins TRBV29-1 and TRBJ2-3, with TRBD1 matching over 9 bases. Germline V gives CDR1 SQVTM, CDR2 ANQGSEA. The CDR3 has 14 residues. Trimming removed 7 bases from V and 7 bases from J; junction bases left unmatched: 12. Written as DNA, the CDR3 is TGCAGCGGCGTAGACGGGACAGGGAGACATACGCAGTATTTT. Its protein product is CSGVDGTGRHTQYF.

The V gene is TRBV14, the J gene TRBJ1-4, with D hard to call. Germline CDR1 and CDR2: SGHDN and FVKESK. The CDR3 is 14 amino acids. The ends were cut back, 1 base at V and 4 bases at J, with 7 bases in the middle. DNA of the CDR3: TGTGCCAGCAGCCAAGTTGGCGTTAATGAAAAACTGTTTTTT. Its protein is CASSQVGVNEKLFF.

This clonotype occurred many times. The rearrangement uses TRBV24-1 and TRBJ1-2; maybe TRBD1 (5 bases). The V gene lost 7 bases and the J gene lost 1 base, with 18 bases spanning the gap. In germline, CDR1 is KGHDR, CDR2 SFDVKD. There are 16 residues in the CDR3. The CDR3 nucleotides are TGTGCCACCAGAGTGGACAAGACCAAAATTAACTATGGCTACACCTTC. The encoded protein is CATRVDKTKINYGYTF.

J is TRBJ2-1 and V is TRBV20-1; tentatively, D is TRBD2 (5 bases). The CDR3 loop spans 16 amino acids. CDR1 is DFQATT, CDR2 SNEGSKA, per germline (reference sequence). Trimming stripped 1 base from V and 6 bases from J, with 19 bases between. The CDR3 here is CSARGLIATASNEQFF. In DNA form, the CDR3 reads TGCAGTGCTAGAGGGTTAATAGCGACCGCGAGCAATGAGCAGTTCTTC.